A single sample is the source of the 16 T cell receptor beta chains below, sequenced in a study of T-cell reconstitution after alpha-beta-depleted transplantation in children. Molecular barcoding with unique molecular identifiers was used for the TCRbeta library. Using its own MiXCR run on the PCR reads, TCRdb lists one record per CDR3 protein. The top ten hold approximately 1% of the sample, which has about 640,000 distinct CDR3 sequences, approximately 15% seen once. The sequencing used PBMCs from the stem cell graft donor, collected from the stem cell graft. The receptors derive from a human donor who donated a stem cell graft to a child with acute myeloid leukemia.

V gene TRBV29-1 combines with J gene TRBJ1-2; no definite D call. Between the trimmed V and J ends, which lost 1 base and 0 bases, there was a span of 9 bases. The CDR3 sequence is 14 residues long. Per germline, CDR1 SQVTM and CDR2 ANQGSEA. The CDR3 DNA follows: TGCAGCGTTGAAGGGGAACGTACTAACTATGGCTACACCTTC. Protein: CSVEGERTNYGYTF.

The chain links TRBV19 to TRBJ1-1, with TRBD1 as a possible D gene (6 bases). This CDR3 contains 13 residues. Between the trimmed V and J ends, which lost 1 base and 7 bases, there was a span of 10 bases. CDR1 and CDR2 (germline): LNHDA, SQIVND (reference sequence). The CDR3 spells CASSIVQGGEAFF. The DNA for the CDR3 is TGTGCCAGTAGTATAGTACAGGGTGGTGAAGCTTTCTTT.

The chain employs TRBV13 and TRBJ2-7; tentatively, D is TRBD1 (6 bases). CDR1 PRHDT and CDR2 FYEKMQ come from the germline V gene (reference sequence). V lost 2 bases to trimming and J lost 6 bases, with 8 bases between them. The CDR3 loop spans 12 amino acids. The CDR3 region has the DNA TGTGCCAGCAGCTTACAGGGGAGCGAGCAGTACGTC. As protein: CASSLQGSEQYV.

The V gene is TRBV29-1, the J gene TRBJ2-1; D may match TRBD1 or TRBD2 (6 bases each). The CDR3 contains 14 residues. V lost 4 bases and J lost 7, with 17 bases in between. The germline V gene has CDR1 SQVTM and CDR2 ANQGSEA. The CDR3 protein is CSVGGARLRNEQFF. In nucleotides, the CDR3 is TGCAGCGTTGGGGGGGCCAGGTTAAGGAATGAGCAGTTCTTC.

The V call is TRBV12-5, the J call TRBJ1-5; D may be TRBD1 (5 bases). Germline V gene data show CDR1 as LGHNT and CDR2 as FRNRAP. This CDR3 contains 15 residues. Trimming cost V 7 bases and J 5 bases, with 18 bases left between them. DNA of the CDR3: TGTGCTAGTGCTCCGGGGGGGAGAGGAGATCAGCCCCAGCATTTT. Its translation is CASAPGGRGDQPQHF.

The chain recombines TRBV13 with TRBJ2-4; D is undetermined. Germline-derived CDR1 and CDR2 are PRHDT and FYEKMQ (reference sequence). The CDR3 loop spans 14 amino acids. Trimming removed 3 bases at V and 13 bases at J, with 19 bases between. CDR3 amino acids: CASSFENREKSQYF. CDR3 DNA: TGTGCCAGCAGCTTTGAGAACAGAGAAAAATCCCAGTACTTC.

This clonotype was seen at least ten times. This chain joins TRBV6-6 and TRBJ2-1; D perhaps matches TRBD2 (6 bases). Germline V lookup: CDR1 MNHNY, CDR2 SVGAGI (reference sequence). This CDR3 contains 11 residues. V lost 11 bases to trimming and J lost 5 bases, with 10 bases between them. The CDR3 sequence: CACSSDNEQFF. For the CDR3, the DNA is TGTGCCTGCTCTAGCGACAATGAGCAGTTCTTC.

V and J are TRBV12-3 or TRBV12-4 and TRBJ1-4, with D possibly TRBD1 on 6 matching bases. V was clipped by 4 bases and J by 6 bases, with 12 bases between them. The CDR3 is 14 amino acids. The CDR3, as DNA: TGTGCCAGCAGTTCTGGAGGGGGATATGAAAAACTGTTTTTT. This sequence encodes CASSSGGGYEKLFF.

This clonotype was counted ten times or more. The rearrangement uses TRBV20-1 and TRBJ2-3, with 7 bases aligning to TRBD2. The CDR3 is 15 residues long. Looked up from germline, CDR1 is DFQATT and CDR2 is SNEGSKA (reference sequence). Trimming cost V 0 bases and J 3 bases; bases outside gene matches: 6. CDR3 loop: CSARDIRGGTDTQYF. CDR3 coding DNA: TGCAGTGCTAGAGATATCCGGGGAGGGACAGATACGCAGTATTTT.

Regarding this clonotype: The junction does not match germline at one end; this may be a read error. The rearrangement joins TRBV7-2 to TRBJ2-6; 8 positions match TRBD2. From germline, CDR1 is SGHTA and CDR2 FQGNSA. The CDR3 sequence is 16 residues long. CDR3 nucleotide sequence: TGTGCCAGCAGCATAGCGGGGACTGGTGGGGCCAACGTCCTGACTTTC. Protein sequence: CASSIAGTGGANVLTF. Using reference TRBV7-2 and TRBJ2-6 for the parts outside the CDR3, the full variable domain is GAGVSQSPSNKVTEKGKDVELRCDPISGHTALYWYRQSLGQGLEFLIYFQGNSAPDKSGLPSDRFSAERTGGSVSTLTIQRTQQEDSAVYLCASSIAGTGGANVLTFGAGSRLTVL.

This clonotype was picked up many times. This chain joins TRBV12-3 or TRBV12-4 and TRBJ2-3, with 7 positions matching TRBD2. V shed 1 base, J shed 2 bases, and the junction held 6 bases outside the gene matches. The CDR3 has 16 residues. CDR3 sequence: CASSLVGLAATDTQYF. CDR3 nucleotides: TGTGCCAGCAGTTTAGTCGGCCTAGCGGCCACAGATACGCAGTATTTT.

This clonotype was counted at least ten times. The junction does not match germline at one end; this may be a read error. The chain's CDR3 is CASSPGDTQYF. The CDR3 DNA is TGTGCCAGCAGCCCTGGGGATACGCAGTATTTT. This sequence joins TRBV5-1 and TRBJ2-3, with D unresolved. The CDR3 is made up of 11 amino acids. Germline-derived CDR1 and CDR2 are SGHRS and YFSETQ.

This clonotype appeared many times. The chain recombines TRBV20-1 with TRBJ1-1, with a possible D match to TRBD1 (6 bases). The V end lost 6 bases, the J end lost 8 bases, and 7 bases lay between the germline ends. The germline CDR1 and CDR2 sequences are DFQATT and SNEGSKA (reference sequence). There are 9 residues in the CDR3. The DNA of the CDR3 is TGCAGTGCGGGGGCAGAAGCTTTCTTT. It specifies CSAGAEAFF.

This clonotype came up many times. The CDR3 spells CSAPGGNQPQHF. The CDR3 nucleotides read TGCAGTGCTCCAGGTGGCAATCAGCCCCAGCATTTT. The rearrangement links TRBV20-1 to TRBJ1-5; no reliable D call. This CDR3 is built from 12 residues. V lost 5 bases and J 2 bases, leaving 7 bases between the germline ends. Germline V gives CDR1 DFQATT, CDR2 SNEGSKA (reference sequence).

This clonotype was observed many times. The chain joins TRBV29-1 to TRBJ1-1; a weak D match, TRBD1 (6 bases). Germline values: CDR1 SQVTM, CDR2 ANQGSEA. This CDR3 has 13 residues. V was shortened by 6 bases and J by 1 base, with 12 bases between the two germline ends. This CDR3 is CSVPRGGNTEAFF. CDR3 nucleotides: TGCAGCGTGCCCAGGGGAGGGAACACTGAAGCTTTCTTT.

The table lists this clonotype with many counts. The rearrangement links TRBV12-3 or TRBV12-4 to TRBJ1-1; TRBD1 matches 8 bases. This CDR3 spans 15 amino acids. Trimming removed 6 bases from V and 5 bases from J; junction bases left unmatched: 11. The CDR3 protein is CASRYSGQARTEAFF. CDR3 sequence (DNA): TGTGCCAGCAGGTATTCGGGACAGGCTAGGACTGAAGCTTTCTTT.